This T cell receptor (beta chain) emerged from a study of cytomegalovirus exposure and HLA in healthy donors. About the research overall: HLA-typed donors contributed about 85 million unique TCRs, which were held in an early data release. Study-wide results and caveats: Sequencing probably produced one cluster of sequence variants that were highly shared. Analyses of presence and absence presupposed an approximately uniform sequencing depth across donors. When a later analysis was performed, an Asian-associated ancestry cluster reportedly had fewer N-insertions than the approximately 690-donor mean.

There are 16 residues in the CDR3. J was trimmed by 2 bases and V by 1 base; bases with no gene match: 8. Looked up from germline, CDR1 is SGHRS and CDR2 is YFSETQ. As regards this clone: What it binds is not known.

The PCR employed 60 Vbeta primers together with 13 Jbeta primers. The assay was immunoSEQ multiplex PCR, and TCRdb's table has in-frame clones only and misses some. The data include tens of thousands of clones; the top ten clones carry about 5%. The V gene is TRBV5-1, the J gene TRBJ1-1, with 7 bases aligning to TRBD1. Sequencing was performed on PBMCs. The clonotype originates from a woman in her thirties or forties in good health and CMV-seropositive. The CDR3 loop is CASSLSPTGVNTEAFF. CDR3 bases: TGCGCCAGCAGCTTGAGTCCCACAGGGGTTAACACTGAAGCTTTCTTT.